These T cell receptor beta chains were read from a single sample in a study of blood T cell repertoires in COVID-19. Repertoires were generated with immunoSEQ multiplex PCR, while TCRdb's copy carries only in-frame clones and drops some. This repertoire shows 270,000 or so clones, approximately 87% found once; its top ten account for less than 15%. Material: peripheral blood. These receptors came from a woman aged 25 to 39 with COVID-19, enrolled during active disease. CDR3s include the opening cysteine and the closing phenylalanine or tryptophan. D genes are given only for firm matches. Size tells how often a clone was seen (once, few, many) or the class of an expanded clone, and some rows leave it out.

-,TRBD2,TRBV7-6,17,TRBJ2-7,TGTGCCAGCAGCTTAACCCTAGCGGGGGGAGGGTCCTACGAGCAGTACTTC,CASSLTLAGGGSYEQYF
-,TRBD2,TRBV6-1,13,TRBJ2-7,TGTGCCAGCAGCGAAGGAGCCGGGGGGAAGCAGTACTTC,CASSEGAGGKQYF
-,TRBD1,TRBV2,15,TRBJ1-6,TGTGCCAGCAGTGGACAGGGCCCAGGGAATTCACCCCTCCACTTT,CASSGQGPGNSPLHF
-,-,TRBV9,13,TRBJ2-7,TGTGCCAGCAGCGTAGGACCTAGCTACGAGCAGTACTTC,CASSVGPSYEQYF
once,TRBD2,TRBV28,17,TRBJ2-3,TGTGCCAGCAGTTTTTTGACTAGCGGGTCCGGCACAGATACGCAGTATTTT,CASSFLTSGSGTDTQYF
once,TRBD2,TRBV10-3,16,TRBJ2-7,TGTGCCATCAGTGGACCGCCGGGAGGGCGGCCCAGCGAGCAGTACTTC,CAISGPPGGRPSEQYF
-,TRBD1,TRBV9,14,TRBJ2-7,TGTGCCAGCTCGCGGGGACAGGGTTACGACGAGCAGTACTTC,CASSRGQGYDEQYF
-,-,TRBV6-6,15,TRBJ2-3,TGTGCCAGCAGTTACGGGGGCAGCCGCACAGATACGCAGTATTTT,CASSYGGSRTDTQYF
-,-,TRBV5-1,14,TRBJ1-1,TGCGCCAGCAGCTTGGCACTAACGAACACTGAAGCTTTCTTT,CASSLALTNTEAFF
few,TRBD1,TRBV14,16,TRBJ1-2,TGTGCCAGCAGCCAAGATTATCATGGGACAGGGTTGGGCTACACCTTC,CASSQDYHGTGLGYTF
once,-,TRBV9,15,TRBJ1-6,TGTGCCAGCAGCCCAGATGGGGCCGGGTACTCACCCCTCCACTTT,CASSPDGAGYSPLHF
-,-,TRBV14,17,TRBJ2-1,TGTGCCAGCAGCCATCTAAGAGGCTTCGGCATTCACAATGAGCAGTTCTTC,CASSHLRGFGIHNEQFF
-,-,TRBV5-4,13,TRBJ2-5,TGTGCCAGCAGCTTTGCAGAACAAGAGACCCAGTACTTC,CASSFAEQETQYF
-,-,TRBV5-6,14,TRBJ2-1,TGTGCCAGCAGCACGGACAGTCCTTACAATGAGCAGTTCTTC,CASSTDSPYNEQFF
-,-,TRBV3-1/TRBV3-2,13,TRBJ1-6,TGTGCCAGCAGCCAAGATTCAGAAAGGGAGCCCGTCTTT,CASSQDSEREPVF
-,TRBD1,TRBV9,15,TRBJ1-1,TGTGCCAGCAGCGGGTCGGGACAGATGAACACTGAAGCTTTCTTT,CASSGSGQMNTEAFF
-,-,TRBV7-2,13,TRBJ2-7,TGTGCCAGCAGCTTATTGGACAGCTACGAGCAGTACTTC,CASSLLDSYEQYF
-,-,TRBV19,12,TRBJ1-2,TGTGCCAGTAGAACAGGGAATTATGGCTACACCTTC,CASRTGNYGYTF
-,TRBD2,TRBV18,16,TRBJ2-3,TGTGCCAGCTCATCCAGACTAGCGGGGACGGGGGTACCGCAGTATTTT,CASSSRLAGTGVPQYF
-,TRBD1,TRBV2,15,TRBJ1-1,TGTGCCAGCAACCTACAGGGGGCAGGCAACACTGAAGCTTTCTTT,CASNLQGAGNTEAFF
-,TRBD1,TRBV4-1,16,TRBJ1-1,TGCGCCAGCAGCCAAGACACCGGGACAGGGTACACTGAAGCTTTCTTT,CASSQDTGTGYTEAFF
-,-,TRBV19,14,TRBJ2-7,TGTGCCAGTAGTATAGATGGAGGGGGCAGCGAGCAGTACTTC,CASSIDGGGSEQYF
-,-,TRBV28,14,TRBJ2-3,TGTGCCAGCAGGACAGGTCTGTGGGCAGATACGCAGTATTTT,CASRTGLWADTQYF
-,-,TRBV20-1,11,TRBJ1-2,TGCAGTGCGCGGGGGCAGGAAGACGTCACCTTC,CSARGQEDVTF
-,-,TRBV6-1,14,TRBJ1-2,TGTGCCAGCAGTGAAGCGCCACAGGGTCCTGGCTACACCTTC,CASSEAPQGPGYTF
-,TRBD1,TRBV6-5,14,TRBJ1-1,TGTGCCATCTCCGGTGCAGGGGGCTACACTGAAGCTTTCTTT,CAISGAGGYTEAFF
few,-,TRBV12-3/TRBV12-4,12,TRBJ2-7,TGTGCCAGCAGTTTTGGACTTTACGAGCAGTACTTC,CASSFGLYEQYF
-,-,TRBV27,15,TRBJ2-1,TGTGCCAGCAGGGGGGCCCTGAAGCTCTACAATGAGCAGTTCTTC,CASRGALKLYNEQFF